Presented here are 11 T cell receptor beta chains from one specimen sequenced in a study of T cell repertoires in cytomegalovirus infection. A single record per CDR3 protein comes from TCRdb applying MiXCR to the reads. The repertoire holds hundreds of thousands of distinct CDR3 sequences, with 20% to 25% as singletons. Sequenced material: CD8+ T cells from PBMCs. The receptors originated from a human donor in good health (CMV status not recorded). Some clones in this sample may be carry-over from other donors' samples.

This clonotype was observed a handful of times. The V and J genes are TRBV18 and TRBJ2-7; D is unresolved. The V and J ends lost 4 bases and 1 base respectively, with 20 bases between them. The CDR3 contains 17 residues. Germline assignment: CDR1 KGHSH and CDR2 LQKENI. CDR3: CASSQRTSDFLSYEQYF. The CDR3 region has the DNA TGTGCCAGCTCACAAAGAACTTCAGATTTCCTTTCCTACGAGCAGTACTTC.

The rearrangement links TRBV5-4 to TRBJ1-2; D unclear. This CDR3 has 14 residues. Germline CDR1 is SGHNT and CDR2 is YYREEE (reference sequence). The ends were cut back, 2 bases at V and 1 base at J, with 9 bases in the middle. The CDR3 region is CASSFRADNYGYTF. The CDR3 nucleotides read TGTGCCAGCAGCTTTCGGGCGGATAACTATGGCTACACCTTC.

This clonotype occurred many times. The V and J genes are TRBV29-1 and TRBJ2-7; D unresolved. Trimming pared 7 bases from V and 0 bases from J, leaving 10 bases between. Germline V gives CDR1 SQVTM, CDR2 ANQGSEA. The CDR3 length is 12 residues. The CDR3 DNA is TGCAGCGCACCCGACCGCTCCTACGAGCAGTACGTC. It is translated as CSAPDRSYEQYV.

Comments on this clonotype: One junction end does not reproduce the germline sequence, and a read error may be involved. As DNA, the CDR3 is TGTGCCAGCAGCATACTGGGGGGGAGCACTGAAGCTTTATTT. Protein: CASSILGGSTEALF. The V and J genes are TRBV7-4 and TRBJ1-1; D is possibly TRBD1 (5 bases). This CDR3 has 14 amino acids. Per the germline V gene, CDR1 is SGHVT and CDR2 is SQSDAQ.

The chain's CDR3 is CAGGAGNTGELFF. In DNA, the CDR3 is TGTGCGGGGGGGGCGGGGAACACCGGGGAGCTGTTTTTT. The rearrangement uses TRBV27 and TRBJ2-2, with D possibly TRBD2 on 7 matching bases. The CDR3 is 13 residues long. The germline V gene has CDR1 MNHEY and CDR2 SMNVEV (reference sequence).

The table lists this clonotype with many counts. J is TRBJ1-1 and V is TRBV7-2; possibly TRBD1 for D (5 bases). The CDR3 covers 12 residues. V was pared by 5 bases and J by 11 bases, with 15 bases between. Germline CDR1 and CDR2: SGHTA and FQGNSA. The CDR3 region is CASSPPAGRAFF. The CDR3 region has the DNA TGTGCCAGCAGCCCCCCGGCAGGGAGGGCTTTCTTT.

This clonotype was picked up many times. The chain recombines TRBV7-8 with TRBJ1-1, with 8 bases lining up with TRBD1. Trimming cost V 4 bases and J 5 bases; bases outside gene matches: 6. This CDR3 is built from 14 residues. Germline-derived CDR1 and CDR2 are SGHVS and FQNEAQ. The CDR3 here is CASSSRTGWTEAFF. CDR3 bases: TGTGCCAGCAGCTCTCGGACAGGGTGGACTGAAGCTTTCTTT.

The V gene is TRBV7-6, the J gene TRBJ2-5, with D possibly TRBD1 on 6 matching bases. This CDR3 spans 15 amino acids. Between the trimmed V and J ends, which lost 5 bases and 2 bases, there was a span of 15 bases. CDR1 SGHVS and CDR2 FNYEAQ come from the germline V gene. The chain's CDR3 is CASSLLRTEQETQYF. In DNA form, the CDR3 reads TGTGCCAGCAGCCTACTCCGGACAGAACAAGAGACCCAGTACTTC. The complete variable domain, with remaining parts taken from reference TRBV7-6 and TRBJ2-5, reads GAGVSQSPRYKVTKRGQDVALRCDPISGHVSLYWYRQALGQGPEFLTYFNYEAQQDKSGLPNDRFSAERPEGSISTLTIQRTEQRDSAMYRCASSLLRTEQETQYFGPGTRLLVL.

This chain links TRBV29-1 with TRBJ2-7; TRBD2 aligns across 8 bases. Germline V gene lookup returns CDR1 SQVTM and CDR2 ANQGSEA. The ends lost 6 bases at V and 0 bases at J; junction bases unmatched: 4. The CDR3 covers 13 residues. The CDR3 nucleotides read TGCAGCGTCCGGGGGGGCCTCTCCTACGAGCAGTACTTC. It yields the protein CSVRGGLSYEQYF.

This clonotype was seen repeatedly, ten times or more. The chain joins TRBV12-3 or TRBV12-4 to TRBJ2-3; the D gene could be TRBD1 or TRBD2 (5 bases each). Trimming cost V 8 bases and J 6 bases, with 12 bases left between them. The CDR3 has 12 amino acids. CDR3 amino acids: CASADGADTQYF. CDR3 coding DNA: TGTGCCAGCGCCGACGGGGCGGATACGCAGTATTTT.

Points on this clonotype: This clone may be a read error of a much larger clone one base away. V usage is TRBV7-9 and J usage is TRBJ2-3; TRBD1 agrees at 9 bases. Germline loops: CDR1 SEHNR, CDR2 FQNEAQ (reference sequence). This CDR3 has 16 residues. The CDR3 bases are TGTGCCAACAGCGGACCGGGACAGGGATACACAGATACGCAGTATTTT. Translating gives CANSGPGQGYTDTQYF.